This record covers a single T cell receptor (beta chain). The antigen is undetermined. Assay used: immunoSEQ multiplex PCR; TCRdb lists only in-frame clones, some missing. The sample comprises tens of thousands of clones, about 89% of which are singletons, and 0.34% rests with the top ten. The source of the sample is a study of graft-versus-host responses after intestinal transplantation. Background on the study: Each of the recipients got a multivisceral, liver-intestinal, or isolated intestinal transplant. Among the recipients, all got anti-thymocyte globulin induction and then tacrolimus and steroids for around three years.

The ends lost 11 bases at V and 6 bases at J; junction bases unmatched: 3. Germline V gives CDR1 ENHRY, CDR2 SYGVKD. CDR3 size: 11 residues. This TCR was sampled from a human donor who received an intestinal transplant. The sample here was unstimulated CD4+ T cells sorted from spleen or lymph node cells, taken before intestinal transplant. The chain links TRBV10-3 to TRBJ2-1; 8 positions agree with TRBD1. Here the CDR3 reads CAVTGGNEQFF. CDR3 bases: TGTGCCGTCACAGGGGGCAATGAGCAGTTCTTC.